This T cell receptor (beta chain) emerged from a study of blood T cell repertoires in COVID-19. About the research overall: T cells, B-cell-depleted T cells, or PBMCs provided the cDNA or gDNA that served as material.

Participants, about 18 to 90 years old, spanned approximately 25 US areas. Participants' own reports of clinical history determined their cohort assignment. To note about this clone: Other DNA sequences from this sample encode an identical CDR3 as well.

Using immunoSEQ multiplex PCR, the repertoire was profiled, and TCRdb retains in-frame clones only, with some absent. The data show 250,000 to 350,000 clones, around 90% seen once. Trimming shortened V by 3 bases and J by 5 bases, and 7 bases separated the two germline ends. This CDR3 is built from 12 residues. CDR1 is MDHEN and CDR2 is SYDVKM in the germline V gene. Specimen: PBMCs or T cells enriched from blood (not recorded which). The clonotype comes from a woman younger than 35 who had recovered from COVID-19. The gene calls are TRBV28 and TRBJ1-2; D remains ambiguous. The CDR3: CASSFRGYGYTF. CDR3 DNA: TGTGCCAGCAGTTTTCGAGGATATGGCTACACCTTC.